A single sample is the source of the 21 T cell receptor beta chains below, sequenced in a study of blood T cell repertoires in COVID-19. Repertoires were generated with immunoSEQ multiplex PCR, while TCRdb's copy carries only in-frame clones and drops some. The data contain around 130,000 clones, about 80% of them singletons. Source material: peripheral blood. Source of these receptors: a woman aged 45-65 years with acute or convalescent COVID-19.

The chain is built from TRBV2 and TRBJ2-2; no firm D call. Trimming cost V 2 bases and J 5 bases, with 6 bases left between them. CDR3 length equals 13 residues. Looked up from germline, CDR1 is SNHLY and CDR2 is FYNNEI. CDR3 amino acids: CASSEIRTGELFF. CDR3 DNA sequence: TGTGCCAGCAGTGAAATTCGGACCGGGGAGCTGTTTTTT.

This sequence joins TRBV15 and TRBJ2-7; 9 nucleotides line up with TRBD1. The length of the CDR3 is 16 residues. Germline V gene sequence: CDR1 LNHNV, CDR2 YYDKDF (reference sequence). With 0 bases clipped from V and 3 bases from J, the junction kept 6 bases outside the gene matches. The CDR3 DNA sequence: TGTGCCACCAGCAGAGATGGACCGGACAGGGGCTACGAGCAGTACTTC. Translation: CATSRDGPDRGYEQYF.

The rearrangement joins TRBV2 to TRBJ1-2, with a weak D call TRBD1 (5 bases). Germline CDR1 and CDR2: SNHLY and FYNNEI. This CDR3 has 12 residues. Between the trimmed V and J ends, which lost 7 bases and 8 bases, there was a span of 14 bases. The CDR3 reads CASNKGLGGYTF. The CDR3, as DNA: TGTGCCAGCAATAAGGGGTTGGGCGGCTACACCTTC.

The chain has TRBV7-8 and TRBJ2-3; 8 bases line up with TRBD2. V was pared by 3 bases and J by 1 base, with 6 bases of the junction left unmatched. The CDR3 is made up of 16 amino acids. Per germline, CDR1 SGHVS and CDR2 FQNEAQ. The CDR3 DNA reads TGTGCCAGCAGCTTGCTTAGCGGGGTGGGCACAGATACGCAGTATTTT. As protein: CASSLLSGVGTDTQYF. The full variable domain, completed using reference TRBV7-8 and TRBJ2-3, is GAGVSQSPRYKVAKRGQDVALRCDPISGHVSLFWYQQALGQGPEFLTYFQNEAQLDKSGLPSDRFFAERPEGSVSTLKIQRTQQEDSAVYLCASSLLSGVGTDTQYFGPGTRLTVL.

The chain is built from TRBV6-5 and TRBJ2-7; the match to TRBD2 covers 12 bases. Germline V gives CDR1 MNHEY, CDR2 SVGAGI. V was pared by 6 bases and J by 4 bases, with 1 base of the junction left unmatched. This CDR3 contains 13 residues. CDR3 loop: CASSLAGGYEQYF. Here the CDR3 DNA reads TGTGCCAGCAGCCTAGCGGGGGGGTACGAGCAGTACTTC.

The chain couples TRBV5-1 to TRBJ2-2; 9 bases line up with TRBD1. Germline loops: CDR1 SGHRS, CDR2 YFSETQ. After removal of 4 bases from V and 2 bases from J, the junction contained 3 bases not matched to a gene. The CDR3 contains 15 residues. CDR3 loop: CASSVGQGNTGELFF. The CDR3, as DNA: TGCGCCAGCAGCGTGGGACAGGGAAACACCGGGGAGCTGTTTTTT.

The chain employs TRBV3-1 (or the pseudogene TRBV3-2) and TRBJ2-3; D is perhaps TRBD2 (6 bases). The CDR3 covers 14 residues. CDR1 LGHDT and CDR2 YNNKEL come from the germline V gene (reference sequence). Trimming stripped 5 bases from V and 5 bases from J, with 14 bases between. DNA for the CDR3: TGTGCCAGCAGCTCCCCGACTAGGAGAGATACGCAGTATTTT. This encodes CASSSPTRRDTQYF.

The J gene is TRBJ2-5, the V gene TRBV28, with 10 bases lining up with TRBD2. There are 17 residues in the CDR3. From germline, CDR1 is MDHEN and CDR2 SYDVKM. J lost 5 bases, V lost 6 bases, and 15 bases had no gene match. The CDR3 DNA follows: TGTGCCAGCAGAGCCTTTCGGCGGAGCGGGGGGGATGAGACCCAGTACTTC. Translated: CASRAFRRSGGDETQYF.

Note on this clone: At the DNA level, this CDR3 is encoded by other sequences in the same sample as well. Here the CDR3 DNA reads TGTGCCAGCTCACCCGGGGTTGACTATGGCTACACCTTC. Translated: CASSPGVDYGYTF. The J gene is TRBJ1-2, the V gene TRBV18; D not certain. The germline V gene encodes CDR1 KGHSH and CDR2 LQKENI. The germline V and J ends were trimmed by 3 bases and 3 bases, with 8 bases remaining between them. The CDR3 covers 13 residues.

This rearrangement joins TRBV5-4 to TRBJ1-4; 7 nucleotides align to TRBD1. In germline, CDR1 is SGHNT, CDR2 YYREEE (reference sequence). This CDR3 is 13 amino acids long. V shed 7 bases and J 6 bases; nucleotides not matched to a gene: 6. The CDR3 reads CASGEGGDEKLFF. DNA for the CDR3: TGTGCCAGCGGCGAAGGGGGCGATGAAAAACTGTTTTTT. The whole variable domain, remainder taken from reference TRBV5-4 and TRBJ1-4, is ETGVTQSPTHLIKTRGQQVTLRCSSQSGHNTVSWYQQALGQGPQFIFQYYREEENGRGNFPPRFSGLQFPNYSSELNVNALELDDSALYLCASGEGGDEKLFFGSGTQLSVL.

The genes are TRBV28 and TRBJ1-4, with D uncertain. The germline gives CDR1 MDHEN, CDR2 SYDVKM. V lost 6 bases to trimming and J lost 6 bases, with 8 bases between them. The CDR3 is 12 residues long. For the CDR3, the DNA is TGTGCCAGCAGGTGGTCGGATGAAAAACTGTTTTTT. It translates to CASRWSDEKLFF. Drawing the rest from reference TRBV28 and TRBJ1-4, the complete variable domain is DVKVTQSSRYLVKRTGEKVFLECVQDMDHENMFWYRQDPGLGLRLIYFSYDVKMKEKGDIPEGYSVSREKKERFSLILESASTNQTSMYLCASRWSDEKLFFGSGTQLSVL.

The rearrangement joins TRBV6-2 or TRBV6-3 to TRBJ2-1; D is undetermined. Germline loops: CDR1 MNHEY, CDR2 SVGEGT. This CDR3 spans 15 amino acids. V was pared by 5 bases and J by 0 bases, with 11 bases between. The CDR3 DNA sequence: TGTGCCAGCAGTAACAACCGCCACTCCTACAATGAGCAGTTCTTC. Translating gives CASSNNRHSYNEQFF.

The chain couples TRBV15 to TRBJ2-1; 11 bases align to TRBD1. Germline CDR1 is LNHNV and CDR2 is YYDKDF (reference sequence). The CDR3 is 14 amino acids. V lost 8 bases, J lost 6 bases, and 6 bases stayed unmatched. CDR3 protein: CATSGQGVGNEQFF. The DNA of the CDR3 is TGTGCCACCTCGGGACAGGGGGTCGGCAATGAGCAGTTCTTC.

The V and J genes are TRBV10-1 and TRBJ1-3; weak D call: TRBD1 (5 bases). The CDR3 is 15 residues long. The germline CDR1 and CDR2 sequences are WNHNN and SYGVQD (reference sequence). The V gene lost 9 bases and the J gene lost 0 bases, with 15 bases spanning the gap. The CDR3 loop reads CARVFDSSSGNTIYF. CDR3 nucleotide sequence: TGCGCCAGGGTTTTCGACAGTTCCTCTGGAAACACCATATATTTT.

The V call is TRBV13, the J call TRBJ2-3; D is perhaps TRBD2 (6 bases). Trimming removed 2 bases from V and 4 bases from J, with 16 bases in between. The CDR3 covers 16 residues. Germline CDR1 reads PRHDT; CDR2 reads FYEKMQ (reference sequence). The CDR3 DNA reads TGTGCCAGCAGCTTAAGGCTGGGGGGATCGGCAGATACGCAGTATTTT. It translates to CASSLRLGGSADTQYF.

The chain recombines TRBV14 with TRBJ1-4; a weak D match, TRBD1 (5 bases). The CDR3 loop spans 15 amino acids. The V end lost 0 bases, the J end lost 7 bases, and 12 bases lay between the germline ends. Germline lookup yields CDR1 SGHDN and CDR2 FVKESK. The CDR3 spells CASSQDSRVPEKLFF. The CDR3 DNA sequence: TGTGCCAGCAGCCAAGACTCCAGGGTCCCTGAAAAACTGTTTTTT.

The CDR3: CASSYRSGLAGGGRNIQYF. The CDR3 DNA sequence: TGTGCCAGCAGTTACCGTTCGGGACTAGCGGGGGGCGGGAGAAACATTCAGTACTTC. The gene calls are TRBV6-2 or TRBV6-3 and TRBJ2-4, with TRBD2 matching 15 bases. CDR1 MNHEY and CDR2 SVGEGT come from the germline V gene. Trimming took 2 bases from V and 6 from J; bases not matched to a gene: 11. CDR3 size: 19 residues.

In the case of this clone: This same CDR3 is encoded by further DNA sequences in the sample. The V gene is TRBV19, the J gene TRBJ1-6, with 7 bases aligning to TRBD1. Germline CDR1 and CDR2: LNHDA and SQIVND (reference sequence). The junction had 3 bases not matched to a gene; V was cut back by 3 bases and J by 7 bases. The CDR3 spans 14 residues. The CDR3 DNA reads as TGTGCCAGTAGTATCGGACAGGAGAATTCACCCCTCCACTTT. It yields the protein CASSIGQENSPLHF.

V gene TRBV1 combines with J gene TRBJ2-3; TRBD2, the D gene given by the table, was not confirmed from the DNA. TRBV1 is a listed pseudogene. CDR3 length: 20 residues. The CDR3 is CTSSQDPRTSGGHDTDTQYF. DNA of the CDR3: TGCACCAGCAGCCAAGATCCCCGGACTAGCGGGGGGCACGACACAGATACGCAGTATTTT.

This chain joins TRBV19 and TRBJ2-2; 7 bases line up with TRBD1. CDR3 length: 15 residues. Trimming cost V 5 bases and J 5 bases; bases outside gene matches: 8. Per the germline V gene, CDR1 is LNHDA and CDR2 is SQIVND (reference sequence). This chain's CDR3 is CASSAHRGGTGELFF. Written as DNA, the CDR3 is TGTGCCAGTAGTGCCCACAGGGGTGGAACCGGGGAGCTGTTTTTT.

The rearrangement links TRBV2 to TRBJ1-6; D may be TRBD1 (5 bases). Germline loops: CDR1 SNHLY, CDR2 FYNNEI. Trimming stripped 4 bases from V and 7 bases from J, with 14 bases between. The CDR3 covers 15 residues. CDR3 amino acids: CASSVDSGGNSPLHF. For the CDR3, the DNA is TGTGCCAGCAGTGTTGACAGCGGGGGGAATTCACCCCTCCACTTT.